These 21 T cell receptor beta chains came from one sample sequenced in a study of metastatic and nonmetastatic thyroid tumors. TCRdb used MiXCR to call clones anew from the PCR reads. The sample shows tens of thousands of clones, about 12% of them seen only once. No treatment of any kind had been given to any patient before thyroid surgery. Sequencing input: blood. These receptors all stem from a male donor with papillary thyroid cancer or a benign thyroid nodule (not recorded which). Some clones in this sample may be carry-over from other donors' samples.

This clone was observed many times. The V gene is TRBV7-8, the J gene TRBJ1-2, with D tentatively TRBD1 (5 bases). This CDR3 has 13 amino acids. The V gene lost 4 bases and the J gene lost 2 bases, with 8 bases spanning the gap. Germline assignment: CDR1 SGHVS and CDR2 FQNEAQ. CDR3 sequence: CASSSGANYGYTF. For the CDR3, the DNA is TGTGCCAGCAGCTCCGGGGCAAACTATGGCTACACCTTC.

This clone has a count of ten or more. This chain connects TRBV6-1 to TRBJ1-1; TRBD1 might be the D (6 bases). Germline CDR1 and CDR2: MNHNS and SASEGT. The CDR3 length is 16 residues. Trimming stripped 7 bases from V and 0 bases from J, with 18 bases between. The CDR3 DNA reads as TGTGCCAGCACCCCTGGAGGGGGGCCCATGAACACTGAAGCTTTCTTT. Amino acid sequence: CASTPGGGPMNTEAFF.

This clone showed up many times. V and J are TRBV7-3 and TRBJ2-3; 7 positions agree with TRBD1. This CDR3 comprises 13 residues. The germline V gene encodes CDR1 SGHTA and CDR2 FQGTGA. Trimming removed 5 bases from V and 7 bases from J; junction bases left unmatched: 6. CDR3 DNA sequence: TGTGCCAGCAGCACCCCGACAGGGAATACGCAGTATTTT. Translated, it gives CASSTPTGNTQYF. Full variable domain (missing parts from reference TRBV7-3 and TRBJ2-3): GAGVSQTPSNKVTEKGKYVELRCDPISGHTALYWYRQSLGQGPEFLIYFQGTGAADDSGLPNDRFFAVRPEGSVSTLKIQRTERGDSAVYLCASSTPTGNTQYFGPGTRLTVL.

This clone was seen repeatedly, ten times or more. Other DNA variants within this sample encode the same CDR3. This rearrangement joins TRBV10-2 to TRBJ2-1, with D tentatively TRBD2 (6 bases). Trimming cost V 3 bases and J 1 base, with 13 bases left between them. The CDR3 runs to 16 residues. Germline lookup yields CDR1 WSHSY and CDR2 SAAADI. The DNA for the CDR3 is TGCGCCAGCAGTGATACCCAGCGGGTATCCTACAATGAGCAGTTCTTC. It codes for CASSDTQRVSYNEQFF.

The chain uses TRBV30 and TRBJ1-5, with TRBD1 matching over 7 bases. Looked up from germline, CDR1 is GTSNPN and CDR2 is SVGIG (reference sequence). Germline trimming cut 1 base from V and 0 bases from J; bases unmatched to any gene: 9. This CDR3 contains 17 residues. CDR3 nucleotide sequence: TGTGCCTGGAGTGGGGCGCGGGACAGATATAGCAATCAGCCCCAGCATTTT. Its translation is CAWSGARDRYSNQPQHF.

This clone was seen many times. The junction and the germline gene differ at one end; a read error may be behind it. The gene calls are TRBV13 and TRBJ2-7; 7 nucleotides line up with TRBD2. The CDR3 runs 13 residues. The germline gives CDR1 PRHDT, CDR2 FYEKMQ (reference sequence). The chain's CDR3 is CASSPTSSDEQYF. In DNA, the CDR3 is TGTGCCAGCAGCCCGACTAGCTCCGACGAGCAGTACTTC.

This clone was picked up many times. The rearrangement joins TRBV7-2 to TRBJ2-5; D remains ambiguous. CDR1 and CDR2 from the germline V gene are SGHTA and FQGNSA. The ends were cut back, 4 bases at V and 7 bases at J, with 13 bases in the middle. This CDR3 region has 13 residues. The CDR3 is CASSSDPLRTQYF. CDR3 nucleotides: TGTGCCAGCAGCTCTGACCCGTTAAGGACCCAGTACTTC.

Many counts were recorded for this clone. The chain uses TRBV7-2 and TRBJ2-7; no firm D call. There are 14 residues in the CDR3. V was clipped by 5 bases and J by 3 bases, with 14 bases between them. Germline CDR1 reads SGHTA; CDR2 reads FQGNSA. The CDR3 region has the DNA TGTGCCAGCAGCCTAATAGTAGCAAACTACGAGCAGTACTTC. Its translation: CASSLIVANYEQYF.

This clone has at least ten counts. Possible read error: a much larger clone is one base away. This chain joins TRBV6-6 and TRBJ1-3; D is uncertain. Between the trimmed V and J ends, which lost 0 bases and 7 bases, there was a span of 19 bases. The germline V gene has CDR1 MNHNY and CDR2 SVGAGI (reference sequence). CDR3 length: 17 residues. The DNA of the CDR3 is TGTGCCAGCAGTTACTCGATAGGAGGCGGCGGTGGGAACACCATATATTTT. It codes for CASSYSIGGGGGNTIYF.

This clone showed up many times. The rearrangement links TRBV5-4 to TRBJ1-4, with a weak D call TRBD1 (5 bases). From germline, CDR1 is SGHNT and CDR2 YYREEE (reference sequence). CDR3 length equals 14 residues. Between the trimmed V and J ends, which lost 4 bases and 8 bases, there was a span of 15 bases. The chain's CDR3 is CASSHTQGAEKLFF. DNA of the CDR3: TGTGCCAGCAGCCACACGCAGGGAGCCGAAAAACTGTTTTTT.

This clone occurred many times. The rearrangement joins TRBV5-1 to TRBJ1-1, with a tentative D call TRBD1 (5 bases). The V end was cut by 1 base, the J end by 1 base, with 11 bases between. The CDR3 extends over 15 amino acids. Germline lookup yields CDR1 SGHRS and CDR2 YFSETQ. The CDR3, as DNA: TGCGCCAGCAGCTTGATCAGGGTTACGAACACTGAAGCTTTCTTT. This sequence encodes CASSLIRVTNTEAFF.

This clone occurred many times. The J gene is TRBJ1-1, the V gene TRBV28, with D unclear. The CDR3 is made up of 15 amino acids. The V end was cut by 3 bases, the J end by 6 bases, with 17 bases between. The germline CDR1 and CDR2 sequences are MDHEN and SYDVKM. CDR3 protein: CASSFMFPIMAEAFF. The CDR3 DNA reads TGTGCCAGCAGTTTTATGTTCCCGATTATGGCTGAAGCTTTCTTT.

This clone was recorded at least ten times. V usage is TRBV4-3 and J usage is TRBJ1-6; tentatively, D is TRBD1 (6 bases). Trimming left V 4 bases short and J 8 bases short, with 15 bases between. The CDR3 is 15 amino acids. From germline, CDR1 is LGHNA and CDR2 YSLEER. The CDR3 loop reads CASSPHRDIYSPLHF. The CDR3 DNA follows: TGCGCCAGCAGCCCCCACCGGGACATCTATTCACCCCTCCACTTT.

V is TRBV19 and J is TRBJ2-1; a possible D gene is TRBD2 (6 bases). Trimming removed 2 bases at V and 6 bases at J, with 14 bases between. The length of the CDR3 is 15 residues. Germline loops: CDR1 LNHDA, CDR2 SQIVND (reference sequence). Written as DNA, the CDR3 is TGTGCCAGTAGTATACCCCGGAGTAGCGGCAATGAGCAGTTCTTC. The encoded protein is CASSIPRSSGNEQFF.

The chain employs TRBV6-1 and TRBJ1-5, with D uncertain. The CDR3 totals 16 residues. V lost 4 bases, J lost 1 base, and 14 bases lay in between. CDR1 MNHNS and CDR2 SASEGT come from the germline V gene. Here the CDR3 reads CASSVPKRGSNQPQHF. Written as DNA, the CDR3 is TGTGCCAGCAGTGTCCCTAAGAGAGGGAGCAATCAGCCCCAGCATTTT.

Only a few counts were recorded for this clone. With a much larger clone just one base away, this may be a read error. V usage is TRBV19 and J usage is TRBJ1-4; the D is unclear. The CDR3 has 15 residues. Looked up from germline, CDR1 is LNHDA and CDR2 is SQIVND (reference sequence). V lost 6 bases and J 8 bases, leaving 19 bases between the germline ends. The CDR3 loop reads CASSPVVAHDEKLFF. The DNA of the CDR3 is TGTGCCAGTAGCCCGGTGGTGGCGCATGACGAAAAACTGTTTTTT.

This clone is medium-sized (0.01 to 0.1%). J is TRBJ2-2 and V is TRBV28, with 8 positions matching TRBD2. The CDR3 has 13 residues. Germline V lookup: CDR1 MDHEN, CDR2 SYDVKM. The DNA of the CDR3 is TGTGCATCCGGGGGGGGAGTTGTAGGGGAGCTGTTTTTT. It codes for CASGGGVVGELFF.

The chain has TRBV6-2 or TRBV6-3 and TRBJ1-1; TRBD1 matches at 8 bases. CDR3 size: 11 residues. Germline CDR1 MNHEY, CDR2 SVGEGT. Unmatched junction bases numbered 2, after V lost 6 bases and J lost 8 bases. This CDR3 is CASSQGAEAFF. The CDR3 nucleotides read TGTGCCAGCAGCCAGGGGGCGGAAGCTTTCTTT.

This clone was counted at least ten times. CDR3 in DNA: TGTGCCAGCAGCCCACTGAGCGGACGATCCAATGAGCAGTTCTTC. Protein product: CASSPLSGRSNEQFF. This sequence joins TRBV7-2 and TRBJ2-1; weak D call: TRBD2 (5 bases). This CDR3 spans 15 amino acids. Germline loops: CDR1 SGHTA, CDR2 FQGNSA. The V gene lost 5 bases and the J gene lost 6 bases, with 17 bases spanning the gap. Filled out from reference TRBV7-2 and TRBJ2-1, the complete variable domain reads GAGVSQSPSNKVTEKGKDVELRCDPISGHTALYWYRQSLGQGLEFLIYFQGNSAPDKSGLPSDRFSAERTGGSVSTLTIQRTQQEDSAVYLCASSPLSGRSNEQFFGPGTRLTVL.

For this clone: A read error may explain this, as a much larger clone is one base away. The V call is TRBV4-1, the J call TRBJ2-1; D uncertain. This CDR3 region has 13 residues. Trimming left V 3 bases short and J 10 bases short, with 13 bases between. Germline lookup yields CDR1 MGHRA and CDR2 YSYEKL. The CDR3 protein is CASSHGREREQFF. The CDR3 region has the DNA TGCGCCAGCAGCCATGGACGAGAAAGGGAGCAGTTCTTC.

The table lists this clone with a few counts. One junction end does not reproduce the germline sequence, and a read error may be involved. The DNA for the CDR3 is TGTGCCAGCAGTGAAGCGCCCAGCGTAATACAAGAGACGCAGTACTTC. It is translated as CASSEAPSVIQETQYF. V and J are TRBV6-1 and TRBJ2-5; no reliable D call. The CDR3 length is 16 residues. Germline CDR1 MNHNS, CDR2 SASEGT.